The clone carrying this T cell receptor (beta chain) has at least ten counts. Germline CDR1 reads GTSNPN; CDR2 reads SVGIG (reference sequence). The CDR3 contains 12 residues. V shed 4 bases and J shed 3 bases, with 9 bases lying between them. The sample comes from a study of human T cells and chemical hapten exposure. The overall study: Slight differences in pooled library volume were the main source of varying TCR yields across samples.

Unique molecular identifiers were affixed to discrete cDNA molecules within the library. TCRdb reprocessed the reads via MiXCR and lists one record per CDR3 protein. The sample shows fewer than 150,000 distinct CDR3 sequences, about 8.9% of them seen only once. The template was total RNA from unfractionated whole blood. The material sequenced was whole blood. The sequence was collected from a human donor in good health. Some clones in this sample may be carry-over from other donors' samples. The chain combines TRBV30 with TRBJ2-5; tentative D call: TRBD2 (6 bases). The CDR3 DNA reads TGTGCCTGGACTCCGGGAGAAGAGACCCAGTACTTC. Its translation: CAWTPGEETQYF.